This T cell receptor (beta chain) was documented in a study of blood T cell repertoires in COVID-19. V trimming: 5 bases; J trimming: 8 bases; junction bases outside the gene matches: 2. This CDR3 comprises 12 residues. Enrollees, about 18 to 95 years old, lived in 24 US areas. Per the study methods: Reference gene primer amplification in the assay estimated nucleated cell counts. The protocol was immunoSEQ multiplex PCR, while the TCRdb copy is restricted to in-frame clones and leaves out a portion. Clone size and the V and J calls come from that table; the DNA yielded D and trimming. The sample shows 150,000 to 200,000 clones, 84% of them seen only once.

V and J are TRBV12-3 or TRBV12-4 and TRBJ2-1; 8 bases fit TRBD1. The clonotype comes from a woman in her fifties or sixties who had recovered from COVID-19. Sequenced sample: PBMCs or T cells enriched from blood (not recorded which). The CDR3 is CASSGQGDEQFF. CDR3 nucleotide sequence: TGTGCCAGCAGTGGACAGGGAGATGAGCAGTTCTTC.